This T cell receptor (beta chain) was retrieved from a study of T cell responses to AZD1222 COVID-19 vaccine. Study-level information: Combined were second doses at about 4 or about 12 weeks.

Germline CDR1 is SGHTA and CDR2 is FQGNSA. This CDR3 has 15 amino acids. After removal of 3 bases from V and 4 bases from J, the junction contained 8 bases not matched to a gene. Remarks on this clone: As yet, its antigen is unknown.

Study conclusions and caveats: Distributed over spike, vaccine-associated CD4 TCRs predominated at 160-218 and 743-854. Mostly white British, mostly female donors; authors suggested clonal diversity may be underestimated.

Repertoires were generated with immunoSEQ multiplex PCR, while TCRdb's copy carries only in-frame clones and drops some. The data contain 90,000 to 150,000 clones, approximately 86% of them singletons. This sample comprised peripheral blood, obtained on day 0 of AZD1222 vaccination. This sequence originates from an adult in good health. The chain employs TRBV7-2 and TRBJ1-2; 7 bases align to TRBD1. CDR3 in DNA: TGTGCCAGCAGCTTGGCCCCGGACAGGCCCTATGGCTACACCTTC. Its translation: CASSLAPDRPYGYTF. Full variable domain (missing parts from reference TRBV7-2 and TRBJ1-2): GAGVSQSPSNKVTEKGKDVELRCDPISGHTALYWYRQSLGQGLEFLIYFQGNSAPDKSGLPSDRFSAERTGGSVSTLTIQRTQQEDSAVYLCASSLAPDRPYGYTFGSGTRLTVV.